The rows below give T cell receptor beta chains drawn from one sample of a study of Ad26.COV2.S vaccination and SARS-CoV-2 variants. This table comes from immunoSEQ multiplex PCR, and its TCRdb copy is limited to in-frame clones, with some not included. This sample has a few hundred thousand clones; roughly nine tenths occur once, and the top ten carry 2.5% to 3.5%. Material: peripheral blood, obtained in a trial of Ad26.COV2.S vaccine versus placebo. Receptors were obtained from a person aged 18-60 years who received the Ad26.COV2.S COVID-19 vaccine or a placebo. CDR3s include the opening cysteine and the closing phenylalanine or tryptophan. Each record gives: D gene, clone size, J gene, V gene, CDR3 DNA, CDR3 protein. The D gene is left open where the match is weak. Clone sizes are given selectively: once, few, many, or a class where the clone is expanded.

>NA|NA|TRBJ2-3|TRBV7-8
TGTGCCAGCAGCTCGGCTAGGGATGTGTGGACAGATACGCAGTATTTT
CASSSARDVWTDTQYF
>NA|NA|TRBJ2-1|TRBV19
TGTGCCAGTAGTTTCACACTACACTCCTACAATGAGCAGTTCTTC
CASSFTLHSYNEQFF
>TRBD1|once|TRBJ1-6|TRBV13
TGTGCCAGCAGCCCAGACAGGGGGCATAATTCACCCCTCCACTTT
CASSPDRGHNSPLHF
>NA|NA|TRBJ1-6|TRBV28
TGTGCCAGCAGTTTGAGTTCGCCCTCCTATAATTCACCCCTCCACTTT
CASSLSSPSYNSPLHF
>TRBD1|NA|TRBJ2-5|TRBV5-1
TGCGCCAGCAGCCCGTTGAGACAGGGGGGTCCCCAAGAGACCCAGTACTTC
CASSPLRQGGPQETQYF
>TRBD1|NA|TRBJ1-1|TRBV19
TGTGCCAGTAGTATACCGGGACAGAGGAACACTGAAGCTTTCTTT
CASSIPGQRNTEAFF
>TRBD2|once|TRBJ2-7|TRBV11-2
TGTGCCAGCAGCCCGGTCGGGGGGGGGTATTACGAGCAGTACTTC
CASSPVGGGYYEQYF
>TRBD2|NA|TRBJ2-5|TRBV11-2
TGTGCCAGCAGCTTAGTTCACCCGGCGCGGGGGTGGGAGGAGACCCAGTACTTC
CASSLVHPARGWEETQYF
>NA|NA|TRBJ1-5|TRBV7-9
TGTGCCAGCAGCCCCACTGCTAATCAGCCCCAGCATTTT
CASSPTANQPQHF
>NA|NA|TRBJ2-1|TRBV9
TGTGCCAGCAGCGTAGGGGGGTCCTACAATGAGCAGTTCTTC
CASSVGGSYNEQFF